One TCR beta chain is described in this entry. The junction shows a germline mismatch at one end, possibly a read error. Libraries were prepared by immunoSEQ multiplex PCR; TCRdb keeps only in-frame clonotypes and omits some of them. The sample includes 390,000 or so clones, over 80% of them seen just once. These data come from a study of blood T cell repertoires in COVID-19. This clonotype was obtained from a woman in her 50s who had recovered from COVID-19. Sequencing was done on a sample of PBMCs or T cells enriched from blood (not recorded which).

The CDR3 loop reads CASSLTGRWYF. CDR3 coding DNA: TGTGCCAGCAGTCTGACAGGGAGGTGGTATTTT. The chain has TRBV27 and TRBJ1-5; 7 bases align to TRBD1. The CDR3 extends over 11 amino acids. Germline CDR1 and CDR2: MNHEY and SMNVEV (reference sequence).